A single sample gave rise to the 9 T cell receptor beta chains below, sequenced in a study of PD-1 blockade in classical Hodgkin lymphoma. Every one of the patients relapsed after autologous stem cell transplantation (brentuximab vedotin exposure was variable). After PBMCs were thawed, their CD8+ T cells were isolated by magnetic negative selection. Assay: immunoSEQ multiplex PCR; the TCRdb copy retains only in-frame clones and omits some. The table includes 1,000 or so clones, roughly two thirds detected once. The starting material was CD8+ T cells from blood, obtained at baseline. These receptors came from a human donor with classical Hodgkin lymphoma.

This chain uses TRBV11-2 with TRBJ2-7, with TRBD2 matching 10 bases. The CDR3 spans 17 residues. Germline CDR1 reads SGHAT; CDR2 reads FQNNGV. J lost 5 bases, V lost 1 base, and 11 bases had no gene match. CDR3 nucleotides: TGTGCCAGCAGCTTAGCGGACTTCTCAGCGGGAGGGGACGAGCAGTACTTC. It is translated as CASSLADFSAGGDEQYF.

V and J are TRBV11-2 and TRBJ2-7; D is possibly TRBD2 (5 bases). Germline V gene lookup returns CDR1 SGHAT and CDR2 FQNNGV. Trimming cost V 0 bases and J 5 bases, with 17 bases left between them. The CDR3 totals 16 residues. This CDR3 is CASSLDGRTGFHEQYF. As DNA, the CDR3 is TGTGCCAGCAGCTTAGATGGAAGGACGGGATTCCACGAGCAGTACTTC.

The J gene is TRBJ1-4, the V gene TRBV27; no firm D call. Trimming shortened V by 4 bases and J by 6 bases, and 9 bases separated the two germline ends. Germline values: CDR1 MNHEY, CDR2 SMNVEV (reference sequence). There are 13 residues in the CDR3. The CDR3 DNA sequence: TGTGCCAGCAGTTACGAGGGAGATGAAAAACTGTTTTTT. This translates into CASSYEGDEKLFF.

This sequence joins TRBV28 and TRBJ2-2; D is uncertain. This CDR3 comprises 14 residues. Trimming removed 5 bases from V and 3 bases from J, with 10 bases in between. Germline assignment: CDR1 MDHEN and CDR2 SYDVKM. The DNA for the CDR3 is TGTGCCAGCAGTCCCTCAAGCGACACCGGGGAGCTGTTTTTT. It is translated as CASSPSSDTGELFF.

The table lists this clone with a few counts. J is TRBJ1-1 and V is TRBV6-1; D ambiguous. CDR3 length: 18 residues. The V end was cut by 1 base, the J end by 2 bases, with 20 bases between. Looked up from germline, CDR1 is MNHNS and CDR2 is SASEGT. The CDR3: CASSEGFVSSSGNTEAFF. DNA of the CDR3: TGTGCCAGCAGTGAAGGTTTTGTCAGCTCCTCAGGCAACACTGAAGCTTTCTTT.

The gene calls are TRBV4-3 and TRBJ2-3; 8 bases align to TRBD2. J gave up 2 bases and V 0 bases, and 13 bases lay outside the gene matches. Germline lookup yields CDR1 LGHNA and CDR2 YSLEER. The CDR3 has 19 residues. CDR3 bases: TGCGCCAGCAGCCAAGATCGCGGTTTAGCGGGGCCAATCACAGATACGCAGTATTTT. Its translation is CASSQDRGLAGPITDTQYF.

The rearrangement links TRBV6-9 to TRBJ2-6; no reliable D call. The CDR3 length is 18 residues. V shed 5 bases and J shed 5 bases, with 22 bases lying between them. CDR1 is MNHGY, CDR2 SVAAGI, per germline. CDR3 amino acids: CASSKAFLRQSRANVLTF. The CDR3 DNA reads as TGTGCCAGCAGTAAAGCATTCTTACGACAAAGTCGGGCCAACGTCCTGACTTTC.

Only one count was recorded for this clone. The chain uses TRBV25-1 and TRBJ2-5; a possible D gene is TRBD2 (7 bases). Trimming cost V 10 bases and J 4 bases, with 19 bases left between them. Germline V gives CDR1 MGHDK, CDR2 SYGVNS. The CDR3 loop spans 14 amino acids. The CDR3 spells CATVRGAVGETQYF. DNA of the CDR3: TGTGCCACTGTACGGGGGGCTGTTGGAGAGACCCAGTACTTC.

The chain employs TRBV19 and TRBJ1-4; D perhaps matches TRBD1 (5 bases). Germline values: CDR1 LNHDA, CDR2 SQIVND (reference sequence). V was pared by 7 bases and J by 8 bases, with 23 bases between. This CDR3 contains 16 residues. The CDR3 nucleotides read TGTGCCAGTATCCCTACTGGGGGAGATCCATTCGAAAAACTGTTTTTT. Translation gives CASIPTGGDPFEKLFF.